This TCR beta chain was profiled in a study of T cell responses to AZD1222 COVID-19 vaccine. Overall study results and limits: Donors in the cohort were predominantly white British and more often female, and clonal diversity was possibly underestimated.

This CDR3 is 16 amino acids long. V was pared by 6 bases and J by 0 bases, with 6 bases of the junction left unmatched. Per germline, CDR1 ENHRY and CDR2 SYGVKD. With regard to this clone: What it binds is unknown.

Measured with immunoSEQ multiplex PCR; TCRdb has only the in-frame clones, and not every one. The table records about 60,000 clones, approximately 80% of them present only once. Sample: peripheral blood, taken 28 days after the second AZD1222 dose. This receptor was identified in an adult who received the AZD1222 COVID-19 vaccine. The chain recombines TRBV10-3 with TRBJ2-1; 9 nucleotides align to TRBD2. The CDR3 sequence: CAISRLAVSSYNEQFF. CDR3 nucleotides: TGTGCCATCAGCCGACTAGCGGTCAGCTCCTACAATGAGCAGTTCTTC.